One and the same sample provided the 32 T cell receptor beta chains below, sequenced in a study of Tregs in tolerant kidney transplant recipients. Related graft donors supplied nonmyeloablative bone marrow transplants, and mixed chimerism was transient. The method was immunoSEQ multiplex PCR; TCRdb's version includes in-frame clones alone and lacks a portion of them. The table lists 81,000 or so clones, around nine tenths of them singletons. Sequencing was performed on CD4+ T cells from blood (PBMCs), taken 24 months after the transplant. Receptors were obtained from a human patient who received a combined kidney and bone marrow transplant. Some T cells may have originated in the graft donor.

The V and J genes are TRBV15 and TRBJ1-1; 7 bases match TRBD1. Germline trimming cut 1 base from V and 1 base from J; bases unmatched to any gene: 9. CDR3 length: 17 residues. Looked up from germline, CDR1 is LNHNV and CDR2 is YYDKDF (reference sequence). DNA of the CDR3: TGTGCCACCAGCAGAGGGATCCTGACAGGGACGAACACTGAAGCTTTCTTT. Amino acid sequence: CATSRGILTGTNTEAFF.

This clone has just one count. V is TRBV27 and J is TRBJ2-6; no reliable D call. CDR3 size: 14 residues. V was pared by 6 bases and J by 3 bases, with 9 bases between. CDR1 is MNHEY, CDR2 SMNVEV, per germline (reference sequence). CDR3 sequence reads: CASSSSGGANVLTF. Written as DNA, the CDR3 is TGTGCCAGCAGCTCCTCGGGTGGGGCCAACGTCCTGACTTTC.

The chain uses TRBV10-3 and TRBJ2-1; 16 bases map to TRBD2. V trimming: 7 bases; J trimming: 4 bases; junction bases outside the gene matches: 4. Germline assignment: CDR1 ENHRY and CDR2 SYGVKD. This CDR3 comprises 16 residues. The CDR3 loop is CAITAGLAGGYNEQFF. CDR3 in DNA: TGTGCCATCACCGCGGGACTAGCGGGAGGGTACAATGAGCAGTTCTTC.

CDR3 DNA sequence: TGTGCCAGCAGCCAGCAAAGGGGCGGGGGGTACAATGAGCAGTTCTTC. This translates into CASSQQRGGGYNEQFF. The chain recombines TRBV4-2 with TRBJ2-1; 8 bases are a match to TRBD2. CDR3 size: 16 residues. Germline-derived CDR1 and CDR2 are LGHNA and YNFKEQ. Trimming took 3 bases from V and 4 from J; bases not matched to a gene: 8.

The chain joins TRBV6-1 to TRBJ1-4; the match to TRBD1 covers 12 bases. V gave up 3 bases and J gave up 5 bases; unmatched junction bases: 7. CDR1 and CDR2 from the germline V gene are MNHNS and SASEGT. This CDR3 has 17 residues. The CDR3 DNA reads TGTGCCAGCAGTGATCCGGGACAGGGGGCCCCGAATGAAAAACTGTTTTTT. It is translated as CASSDPGQGAPNEKLFF.

The chain recombines TRBV9 with TRBJ2-1; D is unclear. The length of the CDR3 is 13 residues. The germline CDR1 and CDR2 sequences are SGDLS and YYNGEE. V was clipped by 0 bases and J by 3 bases, with 4 bases between them. CDR3 loop: CASSVAGYNEQFF. As DNA, the CDR3 is TGTGCCAGCAGCGTAGCCGGCTACAATGAGCAGTTCTTC.

The CDR3 DNA reads TGTGCCAGCAGCCCAGGGGGCCAAGAGACCCAGTACTTC. This translates into CASSPGGQETQYF. The chain recombines TRBV5-4 with TRBJ2-5, with 7 nucleotides matching TRBD1. The CDR3 runs 13 residues. Germline-derived CDR1 and CDR2 are SGHNT and YYREEE (reference sequence). The junction had 1 base not matched to a gene; V was cut back by 4 bases and J by 1 base.

The chain combines TRBV9 with TRBJ2-7; D ambiguous. Germline lookup yields CDR1 SGDLS and CDR2 YYNGEE. Trimming took off 0 bases at V and 3 bases at J, with 10 bases between the two ends. The CDR3 length is 14 residues. The CDR3 sequence: CASSVAPLNYEQYF. The DNA of the CDR3 is TGTGCCAGCAGCGTAGCTCCACTCAACTACGAGCAGTACTTC. The whole variable domain, remainder taken from reference TRBV9 and TRBJ2-7, is DSGVTQTPKHLITATGQRVTLRCSPRSGDLSVYWYQQSLDQGLQFLIQYYNGEERAKGNILERFSAQQFPDLHSELNLSSLELGDSALYFCASSVAPLNYEQYFGPGTRLTVT.

This clone occurred once. The chain uses TRBV14 and TRBJ2-3; TRBD2 matches 7 bases. This CDR3 comprises 17 residues. Germline-derived CDR1 and CDR2 are SGHDN and FVKESK. The V gene end was trimmed by 1 base and the J gene end by 3 bases; junction bases not matched to a gene: 10. The CDR3 sequence is CASSQGGRTSFTDTQYF. The DNA of the CDR3 is TGTGCCAGCAGCCAAGGAGGGAGGACTAGTTTTACAGATACGCAGTATTTT.

The chain is built from TRBV7-7 and TRBJ2-3; 12 nucleotides match TRBD1. V dropped 6 bases and J dropped 4; count of bases not matched to a gene: 11. The CDR3 is made up of 17 amino acids. In germline, CDR1 is SSHAT, CDR2 FNYEAQ (reference sequence). The CDR3 spells CASRTPLGTGGPDTQYF. CDR3 nucleotides: TGTGCCAGCAGAACCCCTTTAGGGACAGGGGGCCCAGATACGCAGTATTTT.

This chain uses TRBV7-8 with TRBJ2-6; TRBD1 aligns across 7 bases. Unmatched junction bases numbered 4, after V lost 3 bases and J lost 2 bases. The CDR3 has 16 residues. Per germline, CDR1 SGHVS and CDR2 FQNEAQ. The CDR3 loop reads CASSFDDRAGANVLTF. CDR3 nucleotides: TGTGCCAGCAGCTTTGACGACAGGGCTGGGGCCAACGTCCTGACTTTC. Drawing the rest from reference TRBV7-8 and TRBJ2-6, the complete variable domain is GAGVSQSPRYKVAKRGQDVALRCDPISGHVSLFWYQQALGQGPEFLTYFQNEAQLDKSGLPSDRFFAERPEGSVSTLKIQRTQQEDSAVYLCASSFDDRAGANVLTFGAGSRLTVL.

This clone was observed once. This chain connects TRBV7-3 to TRBJ2-5, with D tentatively TRBD2 (5 bases). The CDR3 is made up of 13 amino acids. Germline V lookup: CDR1 SGHTA, CDR2 FQGTGA. Trimming cost V 4 bases and J 3 bases, with 9 bases left between them. The CDR3 DNA reads TGTGCCAGCAGCTGGTCCGGGAAAGAGACCCAGTACTTC. This translates into CASSWSGKETQYF.

The chain has TRBV6-5 and TRBJ1-1, with no clear D. The CDR3 length is 14 residues. Trimming shortened V by 8 bases and J by 10 bases, and 23 bases separated the two germline ends. Germline CDR1 MNHEY, CDR2 SVGAGI. CDR3 protein: CASSSYRAGPGAFF. Here the CDR3 DNA reads TGTGCCAGCTCCTCTTATCGCGCGGGTCCGGGAGCTTTCTTT.

This chain uses TRBV7-2 with TRBJ2-3, with 7 positions matching TRBD1. V lost 1 base, J lost 2 bases, and 6 bases stayed unmatched. The germline CDR1 and CDR2 sequences are SGHTA and FQGNSA. The CDR3 is made up of 16 amino acids. The CDR3 region is CASSLVGTAITDTQYF. The DNA for the CDR3 is TGTGCCAGCAGCTTAGTCGGGACAGCTATCACAGATACGCAGTATTTT.

J is TRBJ1-3 and V is TRBV6-1; the D gene is possibly TRBD1 (6 bases). The CDR3 has 14 amino acids. Germline V gene sequence: CDR1 MNHNS, CDR2 SASEGT. Trimming took off 7 bases at V and 4 bases at J, with 14 bases between the two ends. The DNA of the CDR3 is TGTGCCAGCATCCTTGGGGGCACAGGAAACACCATATATTTT. Translated: CASILGGTGNTIYF.

Here the CDR3 reads CASRGTAVNTEAFF. CDR3 bases: TGTGCCAGCAGGGGGACAGCTGTGAACACTGAAGCTTTCTTT. The chain employs TRBV28 and TRBJ1-1, with 7 bases fitting TRBD1. The CDR3 length is 14 residues. V dropped 6 bases and J dropped 0; count of bases not matched to a gene: 4. Looked up from germline, CDR1 is MDHEN and CDR2 is SYDVKM.

V and J are TRBV19 and TRBJ1-5; TRBD1 aligns across 7 bases. Unmatched junction bases numbered 9, after V lost 2 bases and J lost 2 bases. CDR1 LNHDA and CDR2 SQIVND come from the germline V gene (reference sequence). The CDR3 extends over 17 amino acids. CDR3 nucleotides: TGTGCCAGTAGTATACTCTGGGACAGAAGTCGCAATCAGCCCCAGCATTTT. Its translation is CASSILWDRSRNQPQHF.

The chain links TRBV21-1 to TRBJ2-7; TRBD1 is the table's D call, not checked against the DNA. TRBV21-1 is described as a pseudogene. The CDR3 has 14 residues. CDR3 loop: CASIRGPTGDEQYF. CDR3 sequence (DNA): TGTGCCAGCATCAGAGGGCCGACAGGGGACGAGCAGTACTTC.

J is TRBJ2-7 and V is TRBV27, with 13 bases that match TRBD2. J lost 2 bases, V lost 9 bases, and 16 bases had no gene match. The V gene's germline CDR1 is MNHEY and CDR2 SMNVEV (reference sequence). The CDR3 extends over 18 amino acids. The CDR3 spells CASRPGLAGRWGTYEQYF. The CDR3 DNA reads TGTGCCAGTAGACCGGGACTAGCGGGACGGTGGGGGACCTACGAGCAGTACTTC.

The chain recombines TRBV14 with TRBJ1-6, with D tentatively TRBD1 (6 bases). This CDR3 spans 14 amino acids. Germline V gene lookup returns CDR1 SGHDN and CDR2 FVKESK. V gave up 0 bases and J gave up 11 bases, with 11 bases separating them. In DNA form, the CDR3 reads TGTGCCAGCAGCCAAGAAGGGCCAGGGGCACCCCTCCACTTT. It specifies CASSQEGPGAPLHF.

This sequence joins TRBV9 and TRBJ1-4; weak D call: TRBD1 (5 bases). This CDR3 region has 16 residues. Per the germline V gene, CDR1 is SGDLS and CDR2 is YYNGEE. Between the trimmed V and J ends, which lost 1 base and 8 bases, there was a span of 18 bases. The CDR3 DNA follows: TGTGCCAGCAGCGTACTTTCGCTCAGATCAGGGGAAAAACTGTTTTTT. Amino acids: CASSVLSLRSGEKLFF. The complete variable domain, with remaining parts taken from reference TRBV9 and TRBJ1-4, reads DSGVTQTPKHLITATGQRVTLRCSPRSGDLSVYWYQQSLDQGLQFLIQYYNGEERAKGNILERFSAQQFPDLHSELNLSSLELGDSALYFCASSVLSLRSGEKLFFGSGTQLSVL.

The chain couples TRBV6-1 to TRBJ2-2; the match to TRBD1 covers 8 bases. V was pared by 6 bases and J by 0 bases, with 0 bases of the junction left unmatched. Per germline, CDR1 MNHNS and CDR2 SASEGT. The CDR3 covers 14 residues. CDR3 DNA: TGTGCCAGCAGGACAGGGGCGAACACCGGGGAGCTGTTTTTT. Residues: CASRTGANTGELFF.

Note on this clone: Other DNA variants within this sample encode the same CDR3. The gene calls are TRBV15 and TRBJ1-6; 11 bases are a match to TRBD1. Germline CDR1 LNHNV, CDR2 YYDKDF (reference sequence). Trimming at V came to 1 base and at J to 3 bases, leaving 5 bases not matched to a gene. The CDR3 totals 18 residues. The CDR3 here is CATSRGGTGGHYNSPLHF. The CDR3 coding sequence is TGTGCCACCAGCAGAGGGGGGACAGGGGGGCACTATAATTCACCCCTCCACTTT.

This clone was recorded only once. The chain recombines TRBV12-5 with TRBJ2-3; 10 bases are shared with TRBD2. The CDR3 consists of 17 residues. The ends lost 1 base at V and 0 bases at J; junction bases unmatched: 4. Germline CDR1 and CDR2: LGHNT and FRNRAP. CDR3 sequence: CASGLAMTSGSTDTQYF. The DNA of the CDR3 is TGTGCTAGTGGTTTGGCAATGACTAGCGGGAGCACAGATACGCAGTATTTT. Combining the CDR3 with reference TRBV12-5 and TRBJ2-3 gives the whole variable domain DARVTQTPRHKVTEMGQEVTMRCQPILGHNTVFWYRQTMMQGLELLAYFRNRAPLDDSGMPKDRFSAEMPDATLATLKIQPSEPRDSAVYFCASGLAMTSGSTDTQYFGPGTRLTVL.

The CDR3 region is CASSFRDRSAGNTIYF. The CDR3 DNA follows: TGTGCCAGCAGCTTTAGGGACAGGTCGGCTGGAAACACCATATATTTT. The chain carries TRBV7-9 and TRBJ1-3; TRBD1 matches at 8 bases. The CDR3 runs to 16 residues. Germline CDR1 reads SEHNR; CDR2 reads FQNEAQ (reference sequence). After removal of 3 bases from V and 2 bases from J, the junction contained 6 bases not matched to a gene.

The chain uses TRBV5-5 and TRBJ1-5, with D unclear. There are 13 residues in the CDR3. Trimming pared 2 bases from V and 0 bases from J, leaving 3 bases between. Germline CDR1 is SGHKS and CDR2 is YYEKEE (reference sequence). CDR3 coding DNA: TGTGCCAGCAGCTTCTATAGCAATCAGCCCCAGCATTTT. Translation: CASSFYSNQPQHF.

This chain links TRBV7-9 with TRBJ2-5, with 12 bases matching TRBD1. The CDR3 length is 18 residues. Germline V gene lookup returns CDR1 SEHNR and CDR2 FQNEAQ (reference sequence). The J segment lost 4 bases and the V segment lost 1 base, leaving 10 bases of the junction unmatched. This CDR3 reads CASSLGGTGGVFGETQYF. DNA of the CDR3: TGTGCCAGCAGCTTAGGAGGGACAGGGGGCGTTTTTGGAGAGACCCAGTACTTC.

This clone has just one count. The genes are TRBV30 and TRBJ2-3, with D possibly matching TRBD2 (5 bases). The V gene's germline CDR1 is GTSNPN and CDR2 SVGIG (reference sequence). This CDR3 region has 15 residues. The germline V and J ends were trimmed by 4 bases and 0 bases, with 14 bases remaining between them. CDR3 in amino acids: CAWTTRLSSTDTQYF. The CDR3 region has the DNA TGTGCCTGGACTACTAGACTCTCTAGCACAGATACGCAGTATTTT.

The chain uses TRBV5-1 and TRBJ2-5; perhaps TRBD2 as D (6 bases). The CDR3 covers 15 residues. CDR1 SGHRS and CDR2 YFSETQ come from the germline V gene. V gave up 0 bases and J gave up 5 bases, with 14 bases separating them. The CDR3 reads CASSLVGRREETQYF. Here the CDR3 DNA reads TGCGCCAGCAGCTTGGTTGGACGGAGGGAGGAGACCCAGTACTTC.

V is TRBV7-6 and J is TRBJ2-3; 9 positions match TRBD2. The germline V gene encodes CDR1 SGHVS and CDR2 FNYEAQ. The V and J ends lost 4 bases and 0 bases, in that order; junction bases with no gene match: 11. This CDR3 spans 18 amino acids. CDR3: CASSYVGGLAGSTDTQYF. CDR3 nucleotides: TGTGCCAGCAGCTACGTAGGGGGGCTAGCGGGGAGCACAGATACGCAGTATTTT.

Here the CDR3 reads CAWSVSVEKLFF. CDR3 in DNA: TGTGCCTGGAGTGTGTCTGTTGAAAAACTGTTTTTT. The chain recombines TRBV30 with TRBJ1-4; D remains unclear. The CDR3 runs to 12 residues. The germline V gene encodes CDR1 GTSNPN and CDR2 SVGIG (reference sequence). The germline V and J ends were trimmed by 0 bases and 7 bases, with 6 bases remaining between them.

The gene calls are TRBV18 and TRBJ1-2; a weak D match, TRBD1 (5 bases). CDR3 length equals 15 residues. Germline V gene data show CDR1 as KGHSH and CDR2 as LQKENI. The ends were cut back, 5 bases at V and 0 bases at J, with 13 bases in the middle. The DNA of the CDR3 is TGTGCCAGCTCAACAGACAGTCTGTCTAACTATGGCTACACCTTC. Translating gives CASSTDSLSNYGYTF.